One and the same sample provided the 5 T cell receptor beta chains below, sequenced in a study of cytomegalovirus exposure and HLA in healthy donors (dated by TCRdb to about 2017). The library relied on the immunoSEQ multiplex PCR assay. A mixture of 60 forward primers for TCR Vbeta segments and 13 reverse primers for TCR Jbeta segments was used in the multiplex PCR. The table was pulled from immuneACCESS by TCRdb, which kept in-frame rearrangements only. Such tables lose some clones; where checked, under half of the loss comes from unresolved V genes, and the rest has no known cause. The sample table lists about 200,000 clones, about 80% of them with a count of one. Approximately 3% of the sample is in the top ten clones. Sequences were obtained from PBMCs. These receptors came from a woman aged 25 to 39 in good health and CMV-seronegative.

The V call is TRBV11-2, the J call TRBJ2-3; D is possibly TRBD2 (6 bases). Trimming removed 7 bases from V and 0 bases from J, with 17 bases in between. Germline CDR1 SGHAT, CDR2 FQNNGV. CDR3 size: 16 residues. The DNA for the CDR3 is TGTGCCAGCAACGTACGGAGGGGATCTAGCACAGATACGCAGTATTTT. Translating it yields CASNVRRGSSTDTQYF.

J is TRBJ1-1 and V is TRBV19; 8 nucleotides agree with TRBD1. The CDR3 covers 17 residues. Germline-derived CDR1 and CDR2 are LNHDA and SQIVND (reference sequence). V was pared by 2 bases and J by 2 bases, with 10 bases of the junction left unmatched. CDR3 in amino acids: CASSIITQGAYNTEAFF. CDR3 coding DNA: TGTGCCAGTAGTATAATTACTCAGGGGGCGTACAACACTGAAGCTTTCTTT.

The chain uses TRBV6-6 and TRBJ2-3; D gene uncertain. The CDR3 consists of 14 residues. Germline V gene data show CDR1 as MNHNY and CDR2 as SVGAGI (reference sequence). V shed 2 bases and J shed 2 bases, with 8 bases lying between them. The chain's CDR3 is CASSYIPNTDTQYF. The CDR3 coding sequence is TGTGCCAGCAGTTACATCCCTAACACAGATACGCAGTATTTT.

This clone was seen a handful of times. The chain recombines TRBV6-6 with TRBJ1-2; TRBD1 matches at 11 bases. Germline V gives CDR1 MNHNY, CDR2 SVGAGI (reference sequence). The CDR3 consists of 15 residues. J was trimmed by 2 bases and V by 5 bases; bases with no gene match: 4. CDR3 region: CASSRTGGENYGYTF. The DNA for the CDR3 is TGTGCCAGCAGTAGGACAGGGGGCGAGAACTATGGCTACACCTTC.

The genes are TRBV19 and TRBJ1-6, with 8 bases lining up with TRBD1. V lost 3 bases and J lost 9; bases outside the gene matches: 10. This CDR3 region has 16 residues. CDR1 LNHDA and CDR2 SQIVND come from the germline V gene (reference sequence). The CDR3 region has the DNA TGTGCCAGTAGTATCCCGCCACAGGGGGTTGGTTCACCCCTCCACTTT. It yields the protein CASSIPPQGVGSPLHF.